A selection of T cell receptor beta chains follows, all from one sample in a study of T cell responses to AZD1222 COVID-19 vaccine. Clones were read by immunoSEQ multiplex PCR, and TCRdb kept only the in-frame ones, dropping some. The sample shows about 85,000 clones, 65% to 90% of them seen only once. The input for sequencing was peripheral blood, taken on day 0 of AZD1222 vaccination. The source of these receptors is an adult in good health. Each CDR3 is given with its conserved first and last residue. Each record gives: V gene, CDR3 protein.

V: TRBV6-1; CDR3: CASSWDSLNQPQHF
V: TRBV2; CDR3: CASSEARRGETQYF
V: TRBV28; CDR3: CAIQGSGNTIYF
V: TRBV6-5; CDR3: CASTRGQLGGELFF
V: TRBV5-4; CDR3: CASSISGSPQETQYF
V: TRBV2; CDR3: CASSDIRENYGYTF
V: TRBV19; CDR3: CASSIVGYSGNTIYF
V: TRBV7-3; CDR3: CASSLRGGTGGPNEQFF
V: TRBV7-2; CDR3: CASSPWDGSNQPQHF
V: TRBV28; CDR3: CASSNAGSRGYGYTF
V: TRBV7-9; CDR3: CASSLGGNTIYF
V: TRBV24-1; CDR3: CATSDFRLAGGRTGELFF
V: TRBV29-1; CDR3: CSVDGPSSGNTIYF
V: TRBV5-8; CDR3: CASSVGRAGGEKLFF
V: TRBV30; CDR3: CAWSVGQHNQPQHF
V: TRBV6-5; CDR3: CASSYRGSSPLHF
V: TRBV3-1/TRBV3-2; CDR3: CASSRASGTGGSYEQYF
V: TRBV11-1; CDR3: CASSLGLYTGTDTQYF
V: TRBV28; CDR3: CAGGDRPKEPQHF
V: TRBV7-2; CDR3: CASSPTSLGGTQYF
V: TRBV28; CDR3: CASSLIRGSLPGVTDTQYF
V: TRBV6-5; CDR3: CASRIVQTAETQYF
V: TRBV19; CDR3: CASKEGTAAYGYTF
V: TRBV3-1/TRBV3-2; CDR3: CASSQGGAGGRPQHF
V: TRBV19; CDR3: CASSIREAGMETQYF
V: TRBV19; CDR3: CASSTVRSNSNQPQHF
V: TRBV4-1; CDR3: CASSQGPGASSYEQYF